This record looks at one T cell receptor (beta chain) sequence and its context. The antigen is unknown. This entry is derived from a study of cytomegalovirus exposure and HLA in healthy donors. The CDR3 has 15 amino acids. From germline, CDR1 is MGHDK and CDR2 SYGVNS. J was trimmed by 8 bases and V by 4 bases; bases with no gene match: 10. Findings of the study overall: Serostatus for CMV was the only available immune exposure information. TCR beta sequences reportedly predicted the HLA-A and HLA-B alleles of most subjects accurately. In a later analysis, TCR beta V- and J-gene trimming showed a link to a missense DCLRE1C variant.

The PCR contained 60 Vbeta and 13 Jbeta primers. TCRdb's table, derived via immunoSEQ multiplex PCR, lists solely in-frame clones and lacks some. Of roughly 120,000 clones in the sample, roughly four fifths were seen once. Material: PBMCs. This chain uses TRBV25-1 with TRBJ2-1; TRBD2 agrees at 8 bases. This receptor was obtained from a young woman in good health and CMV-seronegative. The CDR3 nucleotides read TGTGCCAGCAGTGTTCAAGGACTAGCCAGGGATGAGCAGTTCTTC. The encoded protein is CASSVQGLARDEQFF.